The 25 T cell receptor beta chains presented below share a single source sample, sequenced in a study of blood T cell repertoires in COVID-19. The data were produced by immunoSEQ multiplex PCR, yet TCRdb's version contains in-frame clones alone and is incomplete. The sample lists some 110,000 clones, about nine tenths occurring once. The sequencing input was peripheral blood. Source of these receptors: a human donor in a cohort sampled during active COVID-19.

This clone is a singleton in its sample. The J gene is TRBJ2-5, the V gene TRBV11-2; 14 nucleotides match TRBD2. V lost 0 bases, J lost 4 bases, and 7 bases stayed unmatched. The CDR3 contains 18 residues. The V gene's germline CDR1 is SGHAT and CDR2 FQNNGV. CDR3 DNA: TGTGCCAGCAGCTTAGATCGACTAGCGGGAGGGTTGGGAGAGACCCAGTACTTC. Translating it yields CASSLDRLAGGLGETQYF.

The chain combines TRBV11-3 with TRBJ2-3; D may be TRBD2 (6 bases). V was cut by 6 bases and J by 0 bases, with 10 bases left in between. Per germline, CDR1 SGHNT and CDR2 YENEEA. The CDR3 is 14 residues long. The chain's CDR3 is CASSSGTSTDTQYF. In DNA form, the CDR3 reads TGTGCCAGCAGTTCCGGGACTAGCACAGATACGCAGTATTTT.

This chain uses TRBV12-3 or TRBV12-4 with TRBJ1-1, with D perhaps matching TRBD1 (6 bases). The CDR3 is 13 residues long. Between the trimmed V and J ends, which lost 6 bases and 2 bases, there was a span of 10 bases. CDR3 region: CASRQTGNTEAFF. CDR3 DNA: TGTGCCAGCAGACAGACAGGCAACACTGAAGCTTTCTTT.

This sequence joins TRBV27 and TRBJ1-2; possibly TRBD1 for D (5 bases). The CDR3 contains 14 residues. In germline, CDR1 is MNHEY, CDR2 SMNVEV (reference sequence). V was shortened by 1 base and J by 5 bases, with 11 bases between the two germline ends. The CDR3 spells CASSLLGAAYGYTF. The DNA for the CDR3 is TGTGCCAGCAGTTTATTAGGGGCGGCTTATGGCTACACCTTC.

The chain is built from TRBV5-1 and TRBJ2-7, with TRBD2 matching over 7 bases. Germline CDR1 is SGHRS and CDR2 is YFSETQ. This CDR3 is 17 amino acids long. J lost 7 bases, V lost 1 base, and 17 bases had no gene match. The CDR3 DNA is TGCGCCAGCAGCTTGCGCGCGGCTAGCGGCTTATCGGGGGAGCAGTACTTC. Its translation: CASSLRAASGLSGEQYF. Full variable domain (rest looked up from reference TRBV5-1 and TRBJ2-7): KAGVTQTPRYLIKTRGQQVTLSCSPISGHRSVSWYQQTPGQGLQFLFEYFSETQRNKGNFPGRFSGRQFSNSRSEMNVSTLELGDSALYLCASSLRAASGLSGEQYFGPGTRLTVT.

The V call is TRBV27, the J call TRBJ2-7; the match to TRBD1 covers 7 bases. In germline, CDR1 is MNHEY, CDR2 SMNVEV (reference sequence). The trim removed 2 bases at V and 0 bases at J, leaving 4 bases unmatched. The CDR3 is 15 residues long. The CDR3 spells CASSLLGDSSYEQYF. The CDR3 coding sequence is TGTGCCAGCAGTTTACTAGGGGACAGCTCCTACGAGCAGTACTTC.

This chain's CDR3 is CASSKTASGGSNEQFF. As DNA, the CDR3 is TGCGCCAGCAGTAAGACGGCTAGCGGGGGGAGCAATGAGCAGTTCTTC. V usage is TRBV10-2 and J usage is TRBJ2-1, with 11 positions matching TRBD2. From germline, CDR1 is WSHSY and CDR2 SAAADI. The CDR3 extends over 16 amino acids. With V trimmed by 5 bases and J by 6 bases, 9 bases remained unmatched.

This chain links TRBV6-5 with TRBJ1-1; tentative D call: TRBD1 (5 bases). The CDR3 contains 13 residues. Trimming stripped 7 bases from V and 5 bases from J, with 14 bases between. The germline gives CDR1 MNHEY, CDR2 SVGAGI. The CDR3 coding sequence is TGTGCCAGCATCATGGGGGGAGGTACTGAAGCTTTCTTT. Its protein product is CASIMGGGTEAFF.

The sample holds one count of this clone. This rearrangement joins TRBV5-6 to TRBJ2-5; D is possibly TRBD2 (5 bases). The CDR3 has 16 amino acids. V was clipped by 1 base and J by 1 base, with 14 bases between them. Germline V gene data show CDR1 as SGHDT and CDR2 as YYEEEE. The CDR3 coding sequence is TGTGCCAGCAGCTTGCTATCGGGGAGTTTCCAAGAGACCCAGTACTTC. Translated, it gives CASSLLSGSFQETQYF.

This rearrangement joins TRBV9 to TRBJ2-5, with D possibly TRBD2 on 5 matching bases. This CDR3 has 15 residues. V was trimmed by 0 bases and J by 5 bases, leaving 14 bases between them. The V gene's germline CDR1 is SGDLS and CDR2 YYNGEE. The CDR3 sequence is CASSVVGFSGETQYF. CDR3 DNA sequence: TGTGCCAGCAGCGTAGTGGGCTTCTCGGGGGAGACCCAGTACTTC.

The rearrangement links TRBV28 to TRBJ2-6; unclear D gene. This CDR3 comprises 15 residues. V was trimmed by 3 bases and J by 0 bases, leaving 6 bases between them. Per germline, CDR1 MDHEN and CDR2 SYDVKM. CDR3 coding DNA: TGTGCCAGCAGTTTCCGTAGCTCTGGGGCCAACGTCCTGACTTTC. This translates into CASSFRSSGANVLTF.

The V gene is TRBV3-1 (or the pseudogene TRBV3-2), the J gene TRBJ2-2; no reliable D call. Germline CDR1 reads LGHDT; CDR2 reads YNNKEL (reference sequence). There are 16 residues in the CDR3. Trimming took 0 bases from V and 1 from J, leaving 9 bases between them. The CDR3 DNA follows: TGTGCCAGCAGCCAAGAATTTGGAGTGAACACCGGGGAGCTGTTTTTT. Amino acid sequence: CASSQEFGVNTGELFF.

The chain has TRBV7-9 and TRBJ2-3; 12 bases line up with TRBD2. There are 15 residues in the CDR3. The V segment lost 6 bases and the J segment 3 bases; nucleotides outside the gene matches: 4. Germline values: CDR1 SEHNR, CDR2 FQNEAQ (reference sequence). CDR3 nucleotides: TGTGCCAGCAGGCTAGCGGGGGGGCGGACAGATACGCAGTATTTT. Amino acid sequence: CASRLAGGRTDTQYF.

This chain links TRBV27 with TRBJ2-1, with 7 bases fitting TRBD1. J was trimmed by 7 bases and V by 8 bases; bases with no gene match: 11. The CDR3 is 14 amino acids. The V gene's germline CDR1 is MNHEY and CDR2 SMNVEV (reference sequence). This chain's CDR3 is CASYHRQGRNEQFF. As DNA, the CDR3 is TGTGCCAGCTACCACCGACAGGGAAGGAATGAGCAGTTCTTC.

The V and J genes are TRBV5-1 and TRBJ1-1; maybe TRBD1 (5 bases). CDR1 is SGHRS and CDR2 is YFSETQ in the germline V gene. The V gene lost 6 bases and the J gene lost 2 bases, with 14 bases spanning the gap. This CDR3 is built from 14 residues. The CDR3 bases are TGCGCCAGCACGACAGTAGGTATTAACACTGAAGCTTTCTTT. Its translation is CASTTVGINTEAFF.

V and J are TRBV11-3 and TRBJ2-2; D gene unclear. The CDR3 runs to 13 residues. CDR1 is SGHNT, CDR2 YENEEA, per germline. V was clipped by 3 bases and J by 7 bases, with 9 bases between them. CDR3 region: CASSFGIRGELFF. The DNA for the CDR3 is TGTGCCAGCAGCTTCGGTATCCGCGGGGAGCTGTTTTTT.

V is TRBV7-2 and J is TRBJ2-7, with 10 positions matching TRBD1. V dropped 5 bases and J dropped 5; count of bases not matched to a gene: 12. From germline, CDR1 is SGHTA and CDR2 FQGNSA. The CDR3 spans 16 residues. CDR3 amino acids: CASSLQSGQGWNEQYF. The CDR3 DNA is TGTGCCAGCAGCCTACAATCGGGACAGGGGTGGAACGAGCAGTACTTC.

CDR3 sequence reads: CASSYSRARGLFF. The CDR3 DNA follows: TGTGCCAGCAGTTACTCGAGGGCCAGGGGACTGTTTTTT. The J gene is TRBJ1-4, the V gene TRBV6-5, with D possibly being TRBD1 (6 bases). Germline V CDR1 and CDR2: MNHEY, SVGAGI. Between the trimmed V and J ends, which lost 0 bases and 13 bases, there was a span of 12 bases. CDR3 length equals 13 residues.

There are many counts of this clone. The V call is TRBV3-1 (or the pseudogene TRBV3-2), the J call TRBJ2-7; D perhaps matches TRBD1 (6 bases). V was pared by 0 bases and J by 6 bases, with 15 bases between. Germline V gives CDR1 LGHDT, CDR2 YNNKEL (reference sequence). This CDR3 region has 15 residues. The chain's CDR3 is CASSQDPGALGEQYF. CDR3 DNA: TGTGCCAGCAGCCAAGACCCAGGGGCCTTAGGCGAGCAGTACTTC.

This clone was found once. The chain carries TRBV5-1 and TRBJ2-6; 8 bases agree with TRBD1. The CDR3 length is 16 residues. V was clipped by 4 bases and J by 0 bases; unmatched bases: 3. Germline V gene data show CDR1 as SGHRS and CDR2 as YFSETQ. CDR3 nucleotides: TGCGCCAGCAGCCCGACAGGGGTCTCTGGGGCCAACGTCCTGACTTTC. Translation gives CASSPTGVSGANVLTF.

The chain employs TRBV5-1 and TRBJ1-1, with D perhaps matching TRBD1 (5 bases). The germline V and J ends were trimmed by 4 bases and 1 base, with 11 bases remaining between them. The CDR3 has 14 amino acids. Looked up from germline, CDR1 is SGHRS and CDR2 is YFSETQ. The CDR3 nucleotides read TGCGCCAGCAGCCCCCGCGGGGGGAACACTGAAGCTTTCTTT. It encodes CASSPRGGNTEAFF.

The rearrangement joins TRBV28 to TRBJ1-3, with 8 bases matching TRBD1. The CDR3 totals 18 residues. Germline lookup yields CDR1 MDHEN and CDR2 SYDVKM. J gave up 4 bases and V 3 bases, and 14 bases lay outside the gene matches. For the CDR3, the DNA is TGTGCCAGCAGTTTCCTTATAACAGGGGGGAACCTAGGAAACACCATATATTTT. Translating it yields CASSFLITGGNLGNTIYF.

In DNA form, the CDR3 reads TGTGCCAGCAGCTCCCCGGGACTAGGATCTGACGAGCAGTACTTC. It is translated as CASSSPGLGSDEQYF. The rearrangement links TRBV7-2 to TRBJ2-7; 8 bases agree with TRBD2. Germline CDR1 and CDR2: SGHTA and FQGNSA. The CDR3 loop spans 15 amino acids. Trimming removed 4 bases from V and 5 bases from J; junction bases left unmatched: 10.

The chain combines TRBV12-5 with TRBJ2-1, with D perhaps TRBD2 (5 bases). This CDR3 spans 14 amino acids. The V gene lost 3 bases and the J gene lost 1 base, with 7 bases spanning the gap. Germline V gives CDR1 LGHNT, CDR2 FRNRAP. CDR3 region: CASGFRGSYNEQFF. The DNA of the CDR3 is TGTGCTAGTGGTTTTCGGGGTTCCTACAATGAGCAGTTCTTC.

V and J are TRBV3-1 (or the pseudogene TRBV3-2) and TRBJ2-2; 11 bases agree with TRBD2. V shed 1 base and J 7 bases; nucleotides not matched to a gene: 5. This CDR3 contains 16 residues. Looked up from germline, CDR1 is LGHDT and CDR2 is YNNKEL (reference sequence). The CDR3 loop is CASSQALAGGGGELFF. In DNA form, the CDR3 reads TGTGCCAGCAGCCAAGCGCTAGCGGGAGGTGGCGGGGAGCTGTTTTTT.